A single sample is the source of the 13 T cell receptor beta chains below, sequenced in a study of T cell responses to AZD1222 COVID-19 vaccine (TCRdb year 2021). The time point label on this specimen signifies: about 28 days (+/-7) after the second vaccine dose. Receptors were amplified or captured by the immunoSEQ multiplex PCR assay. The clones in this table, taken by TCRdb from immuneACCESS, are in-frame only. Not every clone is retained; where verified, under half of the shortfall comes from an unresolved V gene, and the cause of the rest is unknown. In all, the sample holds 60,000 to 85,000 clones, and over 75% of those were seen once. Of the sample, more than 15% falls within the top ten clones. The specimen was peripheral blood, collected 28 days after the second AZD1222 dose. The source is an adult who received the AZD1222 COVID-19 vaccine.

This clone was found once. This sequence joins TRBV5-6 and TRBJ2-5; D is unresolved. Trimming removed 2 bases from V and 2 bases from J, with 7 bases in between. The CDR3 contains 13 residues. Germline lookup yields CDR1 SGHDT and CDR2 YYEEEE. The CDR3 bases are TGTGCCAGCAGCTTAGAACCTCAAGAGACCCAGTACTTC. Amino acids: CASSLEPQETQYF.

CDR3 amino acids: CASSLVPGKNTEAFF. In DNA, the CDR3 is TGTGCCAGCAGTTTAGTGCCAGGGAAGAACACTGAAGCTTTCTTT. This chain links TRBV27 with TRBJ1-1; D possibly corresponds to TRBD1 (5 bases). CDR3 length: 15 amino acids. The germline V and J ends were trimmed by 2 bases and 1 base, with 11 bases remaining between them. The germline V gene has CDR1 MNHEY and CDR2 SMNVEV (reference sequence).

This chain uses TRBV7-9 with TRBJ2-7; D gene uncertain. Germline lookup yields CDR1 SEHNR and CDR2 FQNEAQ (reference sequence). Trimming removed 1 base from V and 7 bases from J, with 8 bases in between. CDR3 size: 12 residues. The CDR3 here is CASSLGVREQYF. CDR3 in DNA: TGTGCCAGCAGCTTAGGTGTAAGGGAGCAGTACTTC.

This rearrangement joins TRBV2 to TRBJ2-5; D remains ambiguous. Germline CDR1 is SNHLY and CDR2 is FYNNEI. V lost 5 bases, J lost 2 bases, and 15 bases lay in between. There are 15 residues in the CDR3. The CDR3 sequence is CASSPDQVIQETQYF. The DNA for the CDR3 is TGTGCCAGCAGTCCCGACCAGGTGATACAAGAGACCCAGTACTTC.

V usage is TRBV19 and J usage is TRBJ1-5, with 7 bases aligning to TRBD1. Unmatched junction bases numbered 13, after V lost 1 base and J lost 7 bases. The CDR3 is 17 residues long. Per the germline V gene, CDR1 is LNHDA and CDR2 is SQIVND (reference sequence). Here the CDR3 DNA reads TGTGCCAGTAGTATAGCAGCCGGGACAGCCGGGAAACAGCCCCAGCATTTT. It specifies CASSIAAGTAGKQPQHF. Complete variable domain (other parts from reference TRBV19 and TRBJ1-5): DGGITQSPKYLFRKEGQNVTLSCEQNLNHDAMYWYRQDPGQGLRLIYYSQIVNDFQKGDIAEGYSVSREKKESFPLTVTSAQKNPTAFYLCASSIAAGTAGKQPQHFGDGTRLSIL.

DNA of the CDR3: TGCAGTGCTAGCTTCACAGATACGCAGTATTTT. Amino acids: CSASFTDTQYF. This sequence joins TRBV20-1 and TRBJ2-3; D is ambiguous. The CDR3 covers 11 residues. Germline V gives CDR1 DFQATT, CDR2 SNEGSKA (reference sequence). Trimming pared 3 bases from V and 2 bases from J, leaving 3 bases between.

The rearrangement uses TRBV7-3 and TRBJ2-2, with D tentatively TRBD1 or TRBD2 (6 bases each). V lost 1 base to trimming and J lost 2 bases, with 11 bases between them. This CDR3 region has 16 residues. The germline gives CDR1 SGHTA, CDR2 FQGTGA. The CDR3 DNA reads TGTGCCAGCAGCTTAAGAATGGGGGGCAACACCGGGGAGCTGTTTTTT. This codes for CASSLRMGGNTGELFF.

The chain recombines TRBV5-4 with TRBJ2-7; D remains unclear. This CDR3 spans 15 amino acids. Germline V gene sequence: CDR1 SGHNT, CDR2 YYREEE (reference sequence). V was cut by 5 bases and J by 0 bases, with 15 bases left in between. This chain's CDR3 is CASSYLPLSSYEQYF. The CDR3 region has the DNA TGTGCCAGCAGTTACCTCCCTTTAAGCTCCTACGAGCAGTACTTC.

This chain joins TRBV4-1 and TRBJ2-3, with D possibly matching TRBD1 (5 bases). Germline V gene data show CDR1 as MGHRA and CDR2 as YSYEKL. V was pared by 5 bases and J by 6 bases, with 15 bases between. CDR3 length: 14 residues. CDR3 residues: CASSSLGAGDTQYF. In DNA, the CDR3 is TGCGCCAGCAGCTCCTTAGGGGCCGGGGATACGCAGTATTTT.

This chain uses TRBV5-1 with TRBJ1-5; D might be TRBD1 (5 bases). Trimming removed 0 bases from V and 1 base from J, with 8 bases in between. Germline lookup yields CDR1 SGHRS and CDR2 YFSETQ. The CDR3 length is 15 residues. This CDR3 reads CASSLGGSSNQPQHF. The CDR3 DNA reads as TGCGCCAGCAGCTTGGGGGGGTCCAGCAATCAGCCCCAGCATTTT.

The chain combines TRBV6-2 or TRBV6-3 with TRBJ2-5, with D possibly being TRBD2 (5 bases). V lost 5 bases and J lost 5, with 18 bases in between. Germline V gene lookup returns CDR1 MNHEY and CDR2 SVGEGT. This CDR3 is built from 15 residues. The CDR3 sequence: CASSLRLTTWETQYF. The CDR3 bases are TGTGCCAGCAGTCTCCGACTGACTACTTGGGAGACCCAGTACTTC.

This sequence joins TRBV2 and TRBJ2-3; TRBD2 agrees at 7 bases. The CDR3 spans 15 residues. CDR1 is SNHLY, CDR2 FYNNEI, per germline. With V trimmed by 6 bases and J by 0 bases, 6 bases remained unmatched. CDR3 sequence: CASRDASGSTDTQYF. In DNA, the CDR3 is TGTGCCAGCAGGGATGCTAGCGGCAGCACAGATACGCAGTATTTT.

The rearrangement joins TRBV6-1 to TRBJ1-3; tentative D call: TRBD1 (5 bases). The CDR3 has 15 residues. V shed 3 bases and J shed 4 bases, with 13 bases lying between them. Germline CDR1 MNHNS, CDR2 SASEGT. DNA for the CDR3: TGTGCCAGCAGTGATCTGGGGCTAGGAGGAAACACCATATATTTT. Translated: CASSDLGLGGNTIYF.